The 10 T cell receptor beta chains below were found in one sample sequenced in a study of blood T cells in healthy people across ages. PCR was performed a second time for 7 to 11 cycles using a sample-barcoded 5' primer and a J-beta primer mix. Each CDR3 protein gets one entry after TCRdb re-called the 5' RACE reads with MiXCR. The sample lists roughly 800,000 distinct CDR3 sequences, nearly 60% occurring once. The sequenced material came from blood. Receptor source: a man aged 30-40 years in good health.

The chain has TRBV20-1 and TRBJ2-7; TRBD2 is a possible D gene (5 bases). The ends were cut back, 7 bases at V and 4 bases at J, with 20 bases in the middle. Per the germline V gene, CDR1 is DFQATT and CDR2 is SNEGSKA (reference sequence). CDR3 length: 14 amino acids. DNA for the CDR3: TGCAGTGTCGGGATAGGCTCCTCTAGATACGAGCAGTACTTC. Amino acid sequence: CSVGIGSSRYEQYF.

The gene calls are TRBV21-1 and TRBJ2-1; the tabulated D call, TRBD1, remains unverified against the DNA. TRBV21-1 is a known pseudogene. CDR3 length: 19 residues. The CDR3 region is CASSKGTQGPPKIFNEQFF. In DNA, the CDR3 is TGTGCCAGCAGCAAAGGTACACAGGGACCACCCAAAATCTTCAATGAGCAGTTCTTC.

The count of this clonotype is one. The genes are TRBV12-3 or TRBV12-4 and TRBJ2-1, with D perhaps matching TRBD2 (5 bases). The CDR3 spans 14 residues. With 3 bases removed from V and 7 bases from J, the gap between germline ends came to 13 bases. CDR3 loop: CASSFPPSPNEQFF. The CDR3 bases are TGTGCCAGCAGTTTCCCGCCTAGCCCAAATGAGCAGTTCTTC.

The rearrangement links TRBV3-1 to TRBJ2-3; 8 positions agree with TRBD2. This CDR3 region has 16 residues. J gave up 4 bases and V 4 bases, and 10 bases lay outside the gene matches. Germline CDR1 reads LGHDT; CDR2 reads YNNKEL (reference sequence). This chain's CDR3 is CASSPGPAGGADTQYF. The CDR3 DNA follows: TGTGCCAGCAGCCCAGGGCCCGCGGGAGGCGCAGATACGCAGTATTTT.

CDR3 residues: CASSVRTGGNGELFF. The CDR3 DNA reads TGTGCCAGCAGCGTCCGGACAGGGGGGAACGGGGAGCTGTTTTTT. The J gene is TRBJ2-2, the V gene TRBV3-1, with 10 bases fitting TRBD1. CDR3 length: 15 residues. The germline CDR1 and CDR2 sequences are LGHDT and YNNKEL (reference sequence). With 5 bases clipped from V and 7 bases from J, the junction kept 7 bases outside the gene matches. Full variable domain (remainder filled in from reference TRBV3-1 and TRBJ2-2): DTAVSQTPKYLVTQMGNDKSIKCEQNLGHDTMYWYKQDSKKFLKIMFSYNNKELIINETVPNRFSPKSPDKAHLNLHINSLELGDSAVYFCASSVRTGGNGELFFGEGSRLTVL.

The rearrangement links TRBV6-2 or TRBV6-3 to TRBJ2-7; 8 positions agree with TRBD1. The V and J ends lost 6 bases and 4 bases, in that order; junction bases with no gene match: 8. This CDR3 is built from 14 residues. Germline V gene sequence: CDR1 MNHEY, CDR2 SVGEGT. The CDR3 DNA reads TGTGCCAGCAGAAGACAGGGGTTCGAGTACGAGCAGTACTTC. Translating it yields CASRRQGFEYEQYF.

This clonotype has just one count. The rearrangement uses TRBV7-3 and TRBJ2-1; D is undetermined. CDR1 SGHTA and CDR2 FQGTGA come from the germline V gene. The CDR3 runs 13 residues. V was trimmed by 1 base and J by 7 bases, leaving 8 bases between them. The CDR3 protein is CASSLNSVNEQFF. CDR3 DNA: TGTGCCAGCAGCTTAAATAGTGTAAATGAGCAGTTCTTC.

As for this clonotype: A read error may produce the germline difference seen at one junction end. The V and J genes are TRBV20-1 and TRBJ2-4; D is perhaps TRBD1 (6 bases). The DNA matches TRBJ2-7 better at its end, which makes the J call doubtful. Per the germline V gene, CDR1 is DFQATT and CDR2 is SNEGSKA (reference sequence). This CDR3 comprises 14 residues. Here the CDR3 reads CSARQGQSSCEQYF. CDR3 coding DNA: TGCAGTGCTAGACAAGGACAGAGCTCCTGCGAGCAGTACTTC.

This clonotype was counted between two and nine times. This rearrangement joins TRBV7-2 to TRBJ2-7, with D tentatively TRBD2 (6 bases). Germline CDR1 and CDR2: SGHTA and FQGNSA. The CDR3 length is 15 residues. Trimming stripped 1 base from V and 7 bases from J, with 17 bases between. CDR3: CASSLGGGSGDEQYF. For the CDR3, the DNA is TGTGCCAGCAGCTTAGGGGGTGGTAGCGGCGATGAGCAGTACTTC.

This clonotype was picked up a small number of times. The chain couples TRBV28 to TRBJ1-2; D not resolved. CDR1 is MDHEN, CDR2 SYDVKM, per germline. V was cut by 2 bases and J by 0 bases, with 16 bases left in between. This CDR3 is 17 amino acids long. CDR3 in DNA: TGTGCCAGCAGTTTAGGATTATACATGGAGGCTAACTATGGCTACACCTTC. This codes for CASSLGLYMEANYGYTF.